This TCR beta chain is drawn from a study of cytomegalovirus exposure and HLA in healthy donors (dated by TCRdb to about 2017). Background on the whole study: An earlier analysis of roughly 630 of the donors reported about 290 Gb of sequence data and roughly 100 million unique TCR beta sequences from roughly 180 million T cells. Around 330 gigabases of sequencing data and approximately 91 million unique TCR sequences made up an early release that covered approximately 700 HLA-typed donors. Of the approximately 370 genotyped donors, approximately 81% were placed in the genetic ancestry cluster associated with self-reported Caucasian donors. The study was designed to test whether signatures of past pathogen exposure could be identified by cataloging public T cell receptors. Using immunosequencing, the study profiled T cell repertoires from about 610 subjects and related those repertoires to cytomegalovirus serostatus. Besides the first cohort of about 730 subjects, a separate validation cohort made up of over 100 different subjects was used. To predict cytomegalovirus infection status, the study combined high-throughput TCR immunosequencing, statistical association of individual TCRs with disease status, and machine learning. A later analysis re-analyzed previously published TCR beta repertoires from 666 donors and added high-resolution HLA genotyping to study TCR occurrence patterns. In the later analysis, no new phenotypic data were used to find candidate immune exposures; instead, reliance was placed on TCR beta sequences and their occurrence across donors. In an earlier analysis of more than 550 of the donors, high-throughput TCR beta sequencing was used to judge whether each TCR beta V gene segment behaved as functional or pseudogenic. Donor age, sex, ethnicity and CMV serostatus were compiled alongside the repertoire data. Genome-wide SNP genotypes for about three fifths of the roughly 670 donors were used in a later genetic analysis, which treated that subset as a discovery cohort. All discovery cohort repertoires had been generated using a single sequencing platform. HLA typing covered class I and class II loci at four-digit resolution. The number of typed donors differed by locus: 629-630 for A, B, C, DRB1 and DQB1; 500 to 550 for DQA1; some 610 for DPA1; and roughly 450 for DPB1. Because of strong linkage in the cohort, roughly five DR-DQ haplotypes were treated as single units for association and clustering. On average, about 240,000 unique TCR beta nucleotide sequences were sequenced per donor among some 420 genotyped donors of the cohort, with 15% to 20% of those sequences being non-productive. Overall results and qualifications from the work: Broadly in line with IMGT annotations, most TCR beta V segments showed up in productive rearrangements about 87% or about 30% of the time in an earlier analysis of some 590 of the donors. In a later analysis, TCR association rates were found to vary across HLA loci, with the most associated TCRs seen for DRB1 alleles and the fewest for HLA-C alleles. Correlated functional status among segregating V segments might be attributable to linkage disequilibrium, but an unknown experimental factor could not be ruled out. A total of 164 TCR beta chains were listed by the study as associated with cytomegalovirus. Roughly uniform sequencing depth across donors was assumed in presence/absence analyses, although this assumption may not hold. When HLA alleles, especially DR and DQ, strongly co-occurred, attributing TCR associations to individual alleles was difficult. This cohort had only TCR beta chains sequenced, and the lack of alpha or paired-chain data limited which features could be detected. A later analysis found that HLA-associated TCR beta chains were more clonally expanded and had lower generation probabilities than equally common non-associated chains. An association between a missense DCLRE1C variant and V-gene and J-gene trimming of TCR beta chains was found in a later genetic analysis and replicated in an independent cohort. Across donors, most TCR sequences were observed very rarely, whereas some public TCRs were present in many individuals. The authors suggested that the approach could potentially be extended to other disease states and immunological phenotypes. A few of the identified cytomegalovirus-associated TCR beta chains were confirmed in vitro to be specific for cytomegalovirus antigens. Because HLA typing was unavailable for some donors at each locus, only the typed subset was used in association tests. In a later genetic analysis, fewer N-insertions in productive TCRs were reported among donors in an Asian-associated ancestry cluster than the roughly 700-donor mean. Because counts were too low, roughly 17 rarely observed V segments, including chromosome 9 orphons, were left out of the earlier analysis of about 620 of the donors. At a false discovery rate of 0.05, a later analysis linked under 20,000 TCR beta sequences to specific HLA alleles. Cytomegalovirus status was reported to be diagnosed by the classifier with high specificity and sensitivity in both the original and validation cohorts. CMV serostatus was the only immune exposure information available for the cohort. A further reported finding was that TCR beta sequences accurately predicted the HLA-A and HLA-B alleles for most subjects in the first cohort. A cluster of highly shared sequence variants was judged likely to be a technical artifact of the sequencing pipeline. According to a later analysis, most CMV-associated TCR beta chains appeared to be HLA-restricted, and the HLA associations seemed to be driven largely by CMV exposure. The 87-base-pair reads could not distinguish some IMGT-functional V segments, including TRBV6-2 and TRBV6-3, so those segments were excluded. A later analysis reported that several top co-occurrence clusters appeared linked to parvovirus B19, influenza, CMV and Epstein-Barr virus.

The cohort consisted of 670 or so healthy bone marrow donors. Cohort members were all nominally healthy when sampled, although unrecorded immune exposures were likely present. The donor was CMV seropositive and was included in the group of 300 or so seropositive cohort members. Each donor provided a peripheral blood sample, and peripheral blood mononuclear cells were used for TCR beta sequencing. The Qiagen DNeasy Blood Extraction Kit was used to extract genomic DNA from the blood cell samples. With respect to this clone: Its target antigen remains unknown. An end of the junction does not agree with germline; a read error may underlie this.

Library preparation was by the immunoSEQ multiplex PCR assay. For the multiplex PCR, a mixture combining 60 forward primers for TCR Vbeta segments and 13 reverse primers for TCR Jbeta segments was used. Amplification of the CDR3 region of rearranged TCR beta genes was performed with a multiplex PCR assay on genomic DNA. Amplified TCR beta libraries were sequenced as 87-base-pair reads on the Illumina HiSeq System. Under the source paper's analysis protocol: Across the roughly 700 repertoires, a later analysis counted roughly 77 million unique TCR beta chains, roughly 11 million of which were shared by at least two donors. To remove PCR and sequencing errors, raw reads were error-corrected and collapsed into unique sequences using a nearest-neighbor algorithm that merged closely related sequences. CDR3 sequences were aligned to IMGT reference sequences to assign V, D and J gene segments. For a sequence to be retained, a match of at least six nucleotides to both a V gene segment and a J gene segment was required. A rearrangement was called productive if the CDR3 had no stop codons and remained in frame with V and J, and every other rearrangement was called non-productive. Following IMGT convention, CDR3 was defined as the stretch from the second conserved V-encoded cysteine to the conserved J-encoded phenylalanine. The earlier analysis of some 540 of the donors excluded any sequence lacking an unambiguous match to a single V gene segment. In an earlier analysis of a few hundred of the donors, V segments were called functional above 56.7% productive rearrangements and were called segregating when the between-donor standard deviation exceeded 5%. A statistical classification framework was developed to diagnose cytomegalovirus status using the catalog of TCR beta chain sequences. A later analysis assigned V and J genes by comparing TCR nucleotide sequences with IMGT/GENE-DB human TR gene sequences. The TCRdist pipeline was used in a later analysis to assign CDR3 sequences and most-parsimonious VDJ recombination scenarios. In a later analysis, each TCR beta chain was defined by its CDR3 amino acid sequence together with its V-gene family, and reads without a unique V-gene family were excluded. In a later analysis, a few hundred highly shared, low-generation-probability nucleotide sequences were removed to address suspected cross-contamination and a sequencing artifact. In a later analysis, a clonal expansion index was calculated for each public chain from normalized within-repertoire ranks of inferred template counts. Generation probabilities in a later analysis came from a VDJ recombination model fitted to out-of-frame rearrangements, and those results were checked against IGoR. A later analysis scored TCR-TCR, TCR-HLA and TCR-CMV co-occurrence with hypergeometric tests, applying a repertoire-size bias correction to TCR pairs. A later analysis estimated false discovery rates by permuting HLA or CMV assignments 20 times. In a later analysis, co-occurring TCRs were grouped using DBSCAN, and TCRdist sequence similarity was added for clustering within HLA-allele-positive subsets. For co-occurrence clustering, repertoires with fewer than 30,000 or more than 120,000 public chains were excluded, along with roughly five repertoires with anomalous nucleotide sharing. Sourced from immuneACCESS, this table was stored by TCRdb with only in-frame sequences that have V and J called. A share of the clones is absent; for the studies checked, an unresolved V gene accounts for under half, and the remainder has no known explanation. For V, J and clone size, that table is used; D and trimming come from the DNA. The sample table holds about 120,000 clones, of which around two thirds were seen once. In total, the top ten clones hold more than 8% of the sample.

CDR1 SNHLY and CDR2 FYNNEI were looked up in the germline V gene. The CDR3 measures 14 amino acids from cysteine to phenylalanine. The only DNA kept is the CDR3, 42 bases in frame from the first base. The sequence came from a middle-aged woman in good health and CMV-seropositive. The rearranged segments are TRBV2 and TRBJ2-2; TRBD2 matches 9 bases in the middle. Input material: PBMCs. The nucleotide sequence is given as TGTGCCAGCGAGGGACTAGCTGTCTCCGGAGAGCTGTTTTTT. Translated, this gives CASEGLAVSGELFF.